The 25 T cell receptor beta chains below all came from one sample that was sequenced in a study of cytomegalovirus exposure and HLA in healthy donors. TCRdb's copy holds only in-frame clones and misses some; the assay was immunoSEQ multiplex PCR. This sample has approximately 240,000 clones, with around nine tenths found just once. Sample: PBMCs. The receptors come from a woman aged 18 to 35 in good health and CMV-seronegative.

The rearrangement joins TRBV7-2 to TRBJ2-7; D unclear. The CDR3 runs to 13 residues. Germline V lookup: CDR1 SGHTA, CDR2 FQGNSA. V lost 4 bases and J 3 bases, leaving 10 bases between the germline ends. The CDR3 spells CASSSPVIYEQYF. In DNA, the CDR3 is TGTGCCAGCAGCTCCCCAGTGATCTACGAGCAGTACTTC.

The J gene is TRBJ2-3, the V gene TRBV18; maybe TRBD1 (6 bases). This CDR3 has 12 amino acids. V was cut by 6 bases and J by 10 bases, with 14 bases left in between. The germline V gene encodes CDR1 KGHSH and CDR2 LQKENI. The CDR3 sequence: CASSTLQGSQYF. In DNA form, the CDR3 reads TGTGCCAGCTCTACACTTCAGGGGTCGCAGTATTTT. Variable domain in full (rest from reference TRBV18 and TRBJ2-3): NAGVMQNPRHLVRRRGQEARLRCSPMKGHSHVYWYRQLPEEGLKFMVYLQKENIIDESGMPKERFSAEFPKEGPSILRIQQVVRGDSAAYFCASSTLQGSQYFGPGTRLTVL.

The chain links TRBV11-1 to TRBJ1-1; D not resolved. CDR3 length: 14 residues. The germline V gene has CDR1 SGHAT and CDR2 FQDESV (reference sequence). V lost 2 bases, J lost 8 bases, and 15 bases lay in between. This CDR3 reads CASSLLNTVMEAFF. CDR3 DNA sequence: TGTGCCAGCAGCTTATTGAACACCGTTATGGAAGCTTTCTTT.

The chain employs TRBV19 and TRBJ2-2, with 7 bases that match TRBD2. This CDR3 is built from 15 residues. Germline values: CDR1 LNHDA, CDR2 SQIVND (reference sequence). J was trimmed by 6 bases and V by 7 bases; bases with no gene match: 11. CDR3 coding DNA: TGTGCCAGTAACCCCCTCGCGGGAGTCGCCGGGGAGCTGTTTTTT. Encoded protein: CASNPLAGVAGELFF. Looking up the rest from reference TRBV19 and TRBJ2-2 gives the full variable domain: DGGITQSPKYLFRKEGQNVTLSCEQNLNHDAMYWYRQDPGQGLRLIYYSQIVNDFQKGDIAEGYSVSREKKESFPLTVTSAQKNPTAFYLCASNPLAGVAGELFFGEGSRLTVL.

The chain uses TRBV27 and TRBJ1-1, with D unclear. CDR3 length: 13 amino acids. Germline V gives CDR1 MNHEY, CDR2 SMNVEV (reference sequence). Between the trimmed V and J ends, which lost 4 bases and 3 bases, there was a span of 9 bases. The CDR3 spells CASSYSLYTEAFF. The CDR3 DNA follows: TGTGCCAGCAGTTATAGCCTATACACTGAAGCTTTCTTT.

The gene calls are TRBV27 and TRBJ1-6; D unclear. Germline V lookup: CDR1 MNHEY, CDR2 SMNVEV (reference sequence). Trimming stripped 2 bases from V and 10 bases from J, with 18 bases between. There are 16 residues in the CDR3. Here the CDR3 DNA reads TGTGCCAGCAGTTTAGTCGCTGAGGGTGGGAACTCACCCCTCCACTTT. This codes for CASSLVAEGGNSPLHF.

This sequence joins TRBV6-1 and TRBJ1-1; no reliable D call. This CDR3 region has 13 residues. V was shortened by 2 bases and J by 6 bases, with 10 bases between the two germline ends. The germline V gene encodes CDR1 MNHNS and CDR2 SASEGT. The CDR3 bases are TGTGCCAGCAGTGAAATAGAGGGATCTGAAGCTTTCTTT. This gives the protein CASSEIEGSEAFF.

For the CDR3, the DNA is TGCGCCAGCAGCCCAGGAGGCCGGATTAGCGGGAGCTCCTACAATGAGCAGTTCTTC. Amino acid sequence: CASSPGGRISGSSYNEQFF. This chain joins TRBV5-1 and TRBJ2-1, with 9 bases fitting TRBD2. Germline V lookup: CDR1 SGHRS, CDR2 YFSETQ. Losses at the gene ends were 4 bases for V and 0 bases for J; bases not matched to a gene: 14. The CDR3 runs to 19 residues.

This rearrangement joins TRBV6-5 to TRBJ1-1; 10 positions agree with TRBD1. CDR3 size: 13 residues. V shed 5 bases and J 11 bases; nucleotides not matched to a gene: 8. CDR1 is MNHEY and CDR2 is SVGAGI in the germline V gene. This CDR3 is CASSAGTGVLAFF. The CDR3 DNA reads as TGTGCCAGCAGTGCCGGGACAGGGGTTTTGGCTTTCTTT.

J is TRBJ2-2 and V is TRBV7-8; D unclear. This CDR3 spans 16 amino acids. Trimming removed 1 base from V and 1 base from J, with 10 bases in between. From germline, CDR1 is SGHVS and CDR2 FQNEAQ. CDR3: CASSLGLLGNTGELFF. The DNA for the CDR3 is TGTGCCAGCAGCTTAGGGCTCCTAGGGAACACCGGGGAGCTGTTTTTT.

This sequence joins TRBV5-6 and TRBJ2-6; possible D gene TRBD1, 6 bases. The CDR3 sequence is 17 residues long. Germline-derived CDR1 and CDR2 are SGHDT and YYEEEE. Trimming stripped 3 bases from V and 0 bases from J, with 13 bases between. The DNA for the CDR3 is TGTGCCAGCAGCTGGGGCTGGACAGCCTCTGGGGCCAACGTCCTGACTTTC. It encodes CASSWGWTASGANVLTF.

The chain carries TRBV7-8 and TRBJ1-5; 9 positions match TRBD1. CDR3 length: 18 residues. The germline V gene has CDR1 SGHVS and CDR2 FQNEAQ. The V segment lost 5 bases and the J segment 0 bases; nucleotides outside the gene matches: 11. The CDR3 loop reads CASSPQGTGTYSNQPQHF. Written as DNA, the CDR3 is TGTGCCAGCAGCCCTCAGGGGACAGGGACCTATAGCAATCAGCCCCAGCATTTT.

This clone was recorded only once. The rearrangement uses TRBV6-1 and TRBJ2-5; D remains unclear. V was clipped by 7 bases and J by 4 bases, with 10 bases between them. Per germline, CDR1 MNHNS and CDR2 SASEGT. CDR3 length equals 12 residues. The CDR3 region has the DNA TGTGCCAGCAAAGCGCAAACAGAGACCCAGTACTTC. Its translation: CASKAQTETQYF.

This chain joins TRBV6-5 and TRBJ1-1, with D unclear. The CDR3 consists of 14 residues. V shed 7 bases and J shed 1 base, with 13 bases lying between them. CDR1 and CDR2 from the germline V gene are MNHEY and SVGAGI. In DNA, the CDR3 is TGTGCCAGCACCAGAAGAGGCCAGAACACTGAAGCTTTCTTT. It specifies CASTRRGQNTEAFF.

DNA of the CDR3: TGCGCCAGCAGCCAAGGGGCCCAAGCTTTCTTT. It yields the protein CASSQGAQAFF. The chain links TRBV4-1 to TRBJ1-1; D remains ambiguous. Trimming pared 1 base from V and 9 bases from J, leaving 6 bases between. This CDR3 contains 11 residues. Germline V gene sequence: CDR1 MGHRA, CDR2 YSYEKL.

The rearrangement links TRBV29-1 to TRBJ2-6, with TRBD1 matching over 7 bases. This CDR3 is built from 15 residues. Germline CDR1 and CDR2: SQVTM and ANQGSEA. V trimming: 4 bases; J trimming: 2 bases; junction bases outside the gene matches: 5. In nucleotides, the CDR3 is TGCAGCGTTGGGGGACAGCCTCCTGGGGCCAACGTCCTGACTTTC. This gives the protein CSVGGQPPGANVLTF.

This clone has only one observation. V gene TRBV5-4 combines with J gene TRBJ2-7; 9 nucleotides match TRBD2. This CDR3 spans 14 amino acids. In germline, CDR1 is SGHNT, CDR2 YYREEE (reference sequence). V was pared by 2 bases and J by 7 bases, with 7 bases of the junction left unmatched. The CDR3 region has the DNA TGTGCCAGCAGCTTAGCGGGAGGTTGGGGGGAGCAGTACTTC. It codes for CASSLAGGWGEQYF.

The chain is built from TRBV4-2 and TRBJ1-2, with TRBD1 matching 7 bases. The V gene end was trimmed by 1 base and the J gene end by 5 bases; junction bases not matched to a gene: 10. Germline assignment: CDR1 LGHNA and CDR2 YNFKEQ. The CDR3 contains 16 residues. The CDR3 region is CASSQGGNRGIYGYTF. For the CDR3, the DNA is TGTGCCAGCAGCCAAGGGGGAAACAGGGGTATTTATGGCTACACCTTC.

V is TRBV19 and J is TRBJ1-5; 9 bases are a match to TRBD1. This CDR3 comprises 18 residues. Germline CDR1 LNHDA, CDR2 SQIVND (reference sequence). After removal of 3 bases from V and 7 bases from J, the junction contained 16 bases not matched to a gene. The DNA of the CDR3 is TGTGCCAGTAGTATCCCCGCCCGGGACAGGGTTGGGTGGCAGCCCCAGCATTTT. It encodes CASSIPARDRVGWQPQHF.

The genes are TRBV11-2 and TRBJ2-7, with 10 bases aligning to TRBD2. The CDR3 is 15 amino acids. V lost 6 bases and J lost 1; bases outside the gene matches: 6. CDR1 is SGHAT, CDR2 FQNNGV, per germline. Here the CDR3 DNA reads TGTGCCAGCAGACGACAGCGGGAGGGATCCTACGAGCAGTACTTC. The encoded protein is CASRRQREGSYEQYF.

The V call is TRBV30, the J call TRBJ2-1, with 8 bases aligning to TRBD2. The CDR3 totals 11 residues. Germline V gives CDR1 GTSNPN, CDR2 SVGIG (reference sequence). Losses at the gene ends were 4 bases for V and 13 bases for J; bases not matched to a gene: 6. The CDR3 DNA reads as TGTGCCTGGATAGTTCGGACTAGCCAGTTCTTC. Amino acid sequence: CAWIVRTSQFF. Filled out from reference TRBV30 and TRBJ2-1, the complete variable domain reads SQTIHQWPATLVQPVGSPLSLECTVEGTSNPNLYWYRQAAGRGLQLLFYSVGIGQISSEVPQNLSASRPQDRQFILSSKKLLLSDSGFYLCAWIVRTSQFFGPGTRLTVL.

The chain couples TRBV19 to TRBJ1-2; D gene unclear. The CDR3 is made up of 14 amino acids. V gave up 2 bases and J gave up 6 bases, with 13 bases separating them. CDR1 is LNHDA, CDR2 SQIVND, per germline (reference sequence). DNA of the CDR3: TGTGCCAGTAGTATACTAGCCGGGGTTGATGGCTACACCTTC. Its protein is CASSILAGVDGYTF.

The rearrangement uses TRBV28 and TRBJ2-3, with 7 nucleotides matching TRBD1. Trimming removed 3 bases from V and 9 bases from J; junction bases left unmatched: 9. Germline-derived CDR1 and CDR2 are MDHEN and SYDVKM. The CDR3 has 14 amino acids. Here the CDR3 reads CASSFNRQTGTQYF. The DNA of the CDR3 is TGTGCCAGCAGTTTTAACAGGCAGACAGGGACGCAGTATTTT. Together with reference TRBV28 and TRBJ2-3, the CDR3 gives the full variable domain: DVKVTQSSRYLVKRTGEKVFLECVQDMDHENMFWYRQDPGLGLRLIYFSYDVKMKEKGDIPEGYSVSREKKERFSLILESASTNQTSMYLCASSFNRQTGTQYFGPGTRLTVL.

The genes are TRBV19 and TRBJ1-2; 7 positions agree with TRBD1. With 8 bases clipped from V and 8 bases from J, the junction kept 5 bases outside the gene matches. The V gene's germline CDR1 is LNHDA and CDR2 SQIVND (reference sequence). This CDR3 is 11 amino acids long. CDR3 protein: CASSTGAGYTF. As DNA, the CDR3 is TGTGCCAGTTCTACAGGGGCGGGCTACACCTTC.

This CDR3 reads CASSKAGADTQYF. DNA for the CDR3: TGTGCCAGTAGTAAGGCGGGAGCGGATACGCAGTATTTT. This chain links TRBV19 with TRBJ2-3, with 7 bases that match TRBD2. The V gene end was trimmed by 4 bases and the J gene end by 6 bases; junction bases not matched to a gene: 4. CDR1 is LNHDA, CDR2 SQIVND, per germline (reference sequence). The CDR3 consists of 13 residues.